This T cell receptor beta chain derives from a study of blood T cell repertoires in COVID-19. As for the study in general: Samples taken during acute and convalescent COVID-19 were collected in the United States, Italy and Spain.

Across about two dozen US areas, participants ranged in age from about 18 to 100 years. This table comes from immunoSEQ multiplex PCR, and its TCRdb copy is limited to in-frame clones, with some not included. This table has around 190,000 clones, roughly 89% appearing once. V lost 4 bases to trimming and J lost 4 bases; unmatched junction nucleotides: 9. Germline lookup yields CDR1 SGHRS and CDR2 YFSETQ. The CDR3 sequence is 16 residues long. V is TRBV5-1 and J is TRBJ1-3, with 9 bases identical to TRBD1. This receptor was identified in a woman in her twenties or thirties who had been exposed to COVID-19. The sample taken for sequencing was PBMCs or T cells enriched from blood (not recorded which). CDR3 region: CASSMTGGKTGNTIYF. CDR3 nucleotides: TGCGCCAGCAGCATGACAGGGGGGAAAACCGGAAACACCATATATTTT.